This T cell receptor beta chain was recovered during a study of cytomegalovirus exposure and HLA in healthy donors. Overall study results and limits: In vitro confirmation showed three CMV-associated chains to be CMV antigen specific. The investigators catalogued 150 or so TCR beta chains as cytomegalovirus-associated.

About this clone: Its target is unknown.

The CDR3 spans 14 residues. The J segment lost 4 bases and the V segment lost 4 bases, leaving 3 bases of the junction unmatched. Germline V gene data show CDR1 as LGHNA and CDR2 as YSLEER. Assay: immunoSEQ multiplex PCR; the TCRdb copy retains only in-frame clones and omits some. This table holds 350,000 or so clones, 86% found once. The receptor comes from a woman aged 18 to 35 in good health and CMV-seronegative. Sequencing used PBMCs. This sequence joins TRBV4-3 and TRBJ1-2, with TRBD1 matching over 10 bases. The CDR3 loop reads CASSPGQGIYGYTF. CDR3 nucleotides: TGCGCCAGCAGCCCGGGACAGGGGATCTATGGCTACACCTTC.